This paragraph covers one TCR beta chain sequence. Its target is unknown. This record belongs to a study of cytomegalovirus exposure and HLA in healthy donors. Whole-study results and caveats: A later analysis found that most CMV-associated TCR beta chains appeared HLA-restricted.

The PCR ran on 60 Vbeta and 13 Jbeta primers. Sequencing was performed with immunoSEQ multiplex PCR; in TCRdb, only in-frame clones are kept and a portion is missing. The table has about 260,000 clones, about 75% seen once. V was cut by 4 bases and J by 3 bases, with 12 bases left in between. CDR1 is MNHEY and CDR2 is SVGAGI in the germline V gene. The CDR3 totals 14 residues. The sequencing input was PBMCs. The clonotype comes from a female donor in good health and CMV-seronegative. The rearrangement joins TRBV6-5 to TRBJ1-2; D might be TRBD1 (5 bases). The CDR3 DNA sequence: TGTGCCAGCAGTTTGGGGGGGAAAGACTATGGCTACACCTTC. This codes for CASSLGGKDYGYTF.